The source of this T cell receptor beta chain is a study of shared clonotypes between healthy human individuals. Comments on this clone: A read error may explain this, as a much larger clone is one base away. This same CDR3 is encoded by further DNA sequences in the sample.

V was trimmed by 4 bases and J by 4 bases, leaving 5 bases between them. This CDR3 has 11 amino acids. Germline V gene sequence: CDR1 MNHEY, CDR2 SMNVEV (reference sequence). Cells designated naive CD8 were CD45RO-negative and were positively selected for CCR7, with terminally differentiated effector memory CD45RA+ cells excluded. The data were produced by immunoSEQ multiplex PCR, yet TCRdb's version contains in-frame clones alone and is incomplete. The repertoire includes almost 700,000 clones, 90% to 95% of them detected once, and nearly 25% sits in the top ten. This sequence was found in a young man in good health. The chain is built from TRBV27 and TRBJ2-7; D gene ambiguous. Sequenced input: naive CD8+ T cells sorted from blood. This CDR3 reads CASSSSYEQYF. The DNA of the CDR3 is TGTGCCAGCAGTTCCTCTTACGAGCAGTACTTC.